The sequence of this TCR beta chain was determined in a study of blood T cell repertoires in COVID-19. This clone occurred once. How the authors handled the data: It was from reference gene primer amplification that nucleated cell counts were estimated. Sequenced by immunoSEQ multiplex PCR; TCRdb stores in-frame clones only, minus some. V, J and clone size were drawn from that table, and D and trimming were deduced from the DNA. This repertoire shows around 62,000 clones, 65% to 90% found once; its top ten account for 20% to 25%. The V gene's germline CDR1 is MNHEY and CDR2 SVGEGT. Trimming took off 6 bases at V and 7 bases at J, with 13 bases between the two ends. CDR3 length: 14 residues.

Input material: peripheral blood. The sequence was obtained from a man aged 45-65 years with acute or convalescent COVID-19. This chain connects TRBV6-2 or TRBV6-3 to TRBJ1-6; a weak D match, TRBD1 (6 bases). The CDR3 sequence: CASSRDKVNSPLHF. DNA of the CDR3: TGTGCCAGCAGCCGGGACAAAGTCAATTCACCCCTCCACTTT.